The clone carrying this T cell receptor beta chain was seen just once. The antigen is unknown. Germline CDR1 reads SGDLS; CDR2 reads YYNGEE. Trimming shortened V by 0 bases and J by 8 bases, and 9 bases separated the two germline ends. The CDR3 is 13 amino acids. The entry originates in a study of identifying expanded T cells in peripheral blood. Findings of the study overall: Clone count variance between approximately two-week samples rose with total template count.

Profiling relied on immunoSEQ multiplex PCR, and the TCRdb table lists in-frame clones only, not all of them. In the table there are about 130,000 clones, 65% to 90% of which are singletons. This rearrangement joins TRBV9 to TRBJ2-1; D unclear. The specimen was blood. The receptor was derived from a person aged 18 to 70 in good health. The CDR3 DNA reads TGTGCCAGCAGCGTAGGTCGACCGGATGAGCAGTTCTTC. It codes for CASSVGRPDEQFF.